The present T cell receptor beta chain was sequenced within a study of blood T cell repertoires in COVID-19. Turning to the study itself: The cDNA or gDNA used as material had been derived from T cells, B-cell-depleted T cells, or PBMCs.

The protocol was immunoSEQ multiplex PCR, while the TCRdb copy is restricted to in-frame clones and leaves out a portion. The sample records under 300,000 clones, about 70% being singletons. The CDR3 consists of 16 residues. Germline loops: CDR1 MNHEY, CDR2 SMNVEV (reference sequence). Losses at the gene ends were 3 bases for V and 4 bases for J; bases not matched to a gene: 7. This clone showed up just a few times. The material sequenced was peripheral blood. The chain employs TRBV27 and TRBJ2-2, with 8 nucleotides matching TRBD1. The TCR was taken from a woman of 80 years or more with acute or convalescent COVID-19. This CDR3 is CASSFAGQGSTGELFF. The CDR3 DNA reads TGTGCCAGCAGTTTTGCAGGACAGGGAAGCACCGGGGAGCTGTTTTTT.